These T cell receptor beta chains were read from a single sample in a study of blood T cell repertoires in COVID-19. The data were produced by immunoSEQ multiplex PCR, yet TCRdb's version contains in-frame clones alone and is incomplete. The sample carries around 130,000 clones, about 90% recorded once. Sequenced material: peripheral blood. These receptors were obtained from a man between 60 and 75 years old with active or convalescent COVID-19. Both conserved end residues are part of each CDR3. Fields, in order: D gene, J gene, clone size, V gene, CDR3 DNA, CDR3 protein. The D gene is left open where the match is weak. Not every row has a clone size; where given, it reads once, few, many or a size class.

>-|TRBJ1-3|once|TRBV18
TGTGCCAGCTCCCCCTGGGCGAACTCTGGAAACACCATATATTTT
CASSPWANSGNTIYF
>-|TRBJ2-1|-|TRBV7-6
TGTGCCAGCAGCTTAGCAAGCGGAGGCTACAATGAGCAGTTCTTC
CASSLASGGYNEQFF
>TRBD2|TRBJ2-1|-|TRBV7-2
TGTGCCAGCAGCTTAGGTCTTAGCGGGAGGAAGAGCTCCTACAATGAGCAGTTCTTC
CASSLGLSGRKSSYNEQFF
>-|TRBJ2-2|-|TRBV28
TGTGCCAGCGCGGCTCCGAACACCGGGGAGCTGTTTTTT
CASAAPNTGELFF
>TRBD1|TRBJ1-1|-|TRBV28
TGTGCCAGCAGGCCCGAGGGACAGAGCACTGAAGCTTTCTTT
CASRPEGQSTEAFF
>-|TRBJ2-1|-|TRBV6-2/TRBV6-3
TGTGCCAGCAGCCGCGGTGTCAGCTCCTACAATGAGCAGTTCTTC
CASSRGVSSYNEQFF
>TRBD1|TRBJ1-4|-|TRBV6-1
TGTGCCAGCAGTGCCGGGACAGGGGGCCTGGGGTATGAAAAACTGTTTTTT
CASSAGTGGLGYEKLFF
>-|TRBJ1-2|-|TRBV7-3
TGTGCCAGCAGCTTAAACTCGGGGGATGGCGGCTACACCTTC
CASSLNSGDGGYTF
>TRBD1|TRBJ2-2|few|TRBV5-1
TGCGCCAGCAGCATTAGTCCCGGGACAGGGTACGGGGAGCTGTTTTTT
CASSISPGTGYGELFF
>TRBD2|TRBJ2-7|-|TRBV6-2/TRBV6-3
TGTGCCAGCAGTTACACTCCGGGACTAGCGGACCCTTATGAGCAGTACTTC
CASSYTPGLADPYEQYF
>-|TRBJ2-7|-|TRBV19
TGTGCCAGTAGTATGGTCCAGGGAACCTACGAGCAGTACTTC
CASSMVQGTYEQYF
>-|TRBJ1-6|-|TRBV3-1/TRBV3-2
TGTGCCAGCAGCCCCCAGGACAGACGCGTTTCACCCCTCCACTTT
CASSPQDRRVSPLHF
>-|TRBJ2-1|-|TRBV19
TGTGCCGCCAGTAGTAAGGAGGGAGGCTACAATGAGCAGTTCTTC
CAASSKEGGYNEQFF
>-|TRBJ2-2|-|TRBV7-9
TGTGCCAGCAGCTTACGGGGGGCAGCCGGGGAGCTGTTTTTT
CASSLRGAAGELFF
>TRBD1|TRBJ1-2|-|TRBV29-1
TGCAGCGACGGGGGACAGGGGGCGCATGGCTACACCTTC
CSDGGQGAHGYTF
>-|TRBJ1-4|-|TRBV27
TGTGCCAGCAGTCCACGCGGGCTAGGGGAAAAACTGTTTTTT
CASSPRGLGEKLFF
>TRBD2|TRBJ2-1|-|TRBV14
TGTGCCAGCAGCCCCCGTCGAGGGAGGGATTGGGGAAGCTCCTACAATGAGCAGTTCTTC
CASSPRRGRDWGSSYNEQFF
>TRBD1|TRBJ2-7|-|TRBV18
TGTGCCAGCTCAACCGGGACAGGGGTCTACGAGCAGTACTTC
CASSTGTGVYEQYF
>TRBD2|TRBJ2-2|-|TRBV5-1
TGCGCCAGCAGCTCCCGAACTAGCGGGGGGAACACCGGGGAGCTGTTTTTT
CASSSRTSGGNTGELFF
>-|TRBJ2-5|-|TRBV4-1
TGCGCCAGCAGCCAAGATCAGGGCCCAGGGAGGGAGACCCAGTACTTC
CASSQDQGPGRETQYF
>-|TRBJ1-2|-|TRBV30
TGTGCCTGGACGGGGTGGAATGGCTACACCTTC
CAWTGWNGYTF
>-|TRBJ1-5|-|TRBV18
TGTGCCAGCTCACCACCTAGCTCCGGAGCCCCCACGGCCTATCAGCCCCAGCATTTT
CASSPPSSGAPTAYQPQHF
>-|TRBJ2-3|many|TRBV5-1
TGCGCCAGCAGCTTGGGGGACTCCGGGCCCCGCACAGATACGCAGTATTTT
CASSLGDSGPRTDTQYF
>TRBD1|TRBJ2-7|-|TRBV9
TGTGCCAGCAGCGTAGGGGAAGTAGACAGGGGCCACGAGCAGTACTTC
CASSVGEVDRGHEQYF
>TRBD2|TRBJ2-5|once|TRBV19
TGTGCCAGTAGTCCCCGGCGGGGGGGTATGGGAGAGACCCAGTACTTC
CASSPRRGGMGETQYF
>-|TRBJ1-4|-|TRBV5-1
TGCGCCAGCAGTCCCAGTTCAACTAATGAAAAACTGTTTTTT
CASSPSSTNEKLFF
>-|TRBJ1-6|few|TRBV5-1
TGCGCCAGCAGCCCCCGGACAGCCCAGGATTCACCCCTCCACTTT
CASSPRTAQDSPLHF
>TRBD1|TRBJ2-7|-|TRBV4-1
TGCGCCAGCAGCCAAGGCCCGACAGGGGACGAGCAGTACTTC
CASSQGPTGDEQYF
>-|TRBJ2-2|-|TRBV20-1
TGCAGTGCTAGTTTAGCGGAGCGCACCGGGGAGCTGTTTTTT
CSASLAERTGELFF
>TRBD2|TRBJ2-7|-|TRBV4-1
TGCGCCAGCAGCCAAGGTCTAAGCGGGAGATCGTCTGAGCAGTACTTC
CASSQGLSGRSSEQYF
>-|TRBJ2-7|once|TRBV2
TGTGCCAGCACCAGGGCGGCAGAGCAGTACTTC
CASTRAAEQYF
>TRBD2|TRBJ2-1|-|TRBV7-9
TGTGCCAGCAGCCGTATCCTAGCGGGCCCCTTTGGGAATGAGCAGTTCTTC
CASSRILAGPFGNEQFF
>-|TRBJ1-4|-|TRBV5-1
TGCGCCAGCAGCTTGGGGCAGGGAAGTGGAAATGAAAAACTGTTTTTT
CASSLGQGSGNEKLFF
>TRBD2|TRBJ2-2|-|TRBV5-4
TGTGCCAGCAGCTTGGGACTAGCGGGAGAGTATGGCACCGGGGAGCTGTTTTTT
CASSLGLAGEYGTGELFF
>TRBD2|TRBJ2-1|-|TRBV9
TGTGCCAGCAGCGTTAGCGGGAGTTCCTACAATGAGCAGTTCTTC
CASSVSGSSYNEQFF
>-|TRBJ2-3|-|TRBV5-1
TGCGCCAGCAGTGGCGGGTTTAGCACAGATACGCAGTATTTT
CASSGGFSTDTQYF
>TRBD2|TRBJ2-3|once|TRBV7-8
TGTGCCAGCAGCTACCGAACGACTAGCGGGACCACAGATACGCAGTATTTT
CASSYRTTSGTTDTQYF
>-|TRBJ2-3|few|TRBV18
TGTGCCAGCTCACCTCTAGAAGTCACAGATACGCAGTATTTT
CASSPLEVTDTQYF
>TRBD2|TRBJ2-3|-|TRBV9
TGTGCCAGCAGCGTAACCCCCCCCTCAGCGGGAGCGGCAGATACGCAGTATTTT
CASSVTPPSAGAADTQYF
>TRBD1|TRBJ1-4|-|TRBV5-1
TGCGCCAGCAGCCAGGGACAGACTAATGAAAAACTGTTTTTT
CASSQGQTNEKLFF